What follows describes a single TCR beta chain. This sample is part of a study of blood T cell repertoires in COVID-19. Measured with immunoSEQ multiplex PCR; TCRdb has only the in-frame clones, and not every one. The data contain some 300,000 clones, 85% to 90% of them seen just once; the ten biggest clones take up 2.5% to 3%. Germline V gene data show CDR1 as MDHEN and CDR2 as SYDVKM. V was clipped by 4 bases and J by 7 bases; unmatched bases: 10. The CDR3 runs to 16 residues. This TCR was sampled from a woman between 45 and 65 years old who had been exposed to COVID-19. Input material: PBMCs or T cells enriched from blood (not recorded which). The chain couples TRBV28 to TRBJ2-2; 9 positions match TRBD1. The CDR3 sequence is CASSSLGQGMFGELFF. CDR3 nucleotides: TGTGCCAGCAGTTCCCTCGGACAGGGGATGTTCGGGGAGCTGTTTTTT.